The rows below give T cell receptor beta chains drawn from one sample of a study of a mutant IDH1 vaccine in newly diagnosed glioma. TCRdb keeps only in-frame clones here, not all; method: immunoSEQ multiplex PCR. In the table there are approximately 56,000 clones, approximately 75% of which are singletons. Antigen specificity for these receptors is unknown. The starting material was PBMCs, obtained from a glioma patient whose treatment included an IDH1 peptide vaccine. These receptors all stem from a man aged 50 to 60 with glioma. The CDR3 runs from the conserved cysteine through the conserved F or W. Fields, in order: V gene, J gene, CDR3 protein.

TRBV4-2	TRBJ2-1	CASSHTGSSYNEQFF
TRBV27	TRBJ1-1	CASTLGGNTEAFF
TRBV9	TRBJ1-6	CASSPKGARNSPLHF
TRBV5-1	TRBJ2-7	CASSPRPRDEQYF
TRBV5-6	TRBJ1-4	CASSRKRAYNEKLFF
TRBV25-1	TRBJ1-1	CASSPRGARTEAFF
TRBV30	TRBJ1-5	CAWSWREGGQPQHF
TRBV7-2	TRBJ1-3	CASSLAYSSGNTIYF
TRBV6-6	TRBJ2-1	CASSSPPGVSEQFF
TRBV29-1	TRBJ2-5	CSVEGKSGGTAAGETQYF
TRBV11-3	TRBJ2-7	CASRMESSYEQYF
TRBV9	TRBJ2-5	CASSVGLAEETQYF
TRBV6-6	TRBJ1-5	CASRSLSLNQPQHF
TRBV20-1	TRBJ1-2	CSATENYGYTF
TRBV6-5	TRBJ2-1	CASSPGGTYNEQFF
TRBV6-5	TRBJ1-1	CASSSSGTGTEAFF
TRBV7-2	TRBJ2-1	CASSLSEGYSEQFF
TRBV15	TRBJ1-4	CATSSRGATNEKLFF
TRBV4-2	TRBJ2-5	CASSQGTSGGITETQYF
TRBV30	TRBJ2-7	CAWRAWGSYEQYF
TRBV9	TRBJ2-2	CASSVGALRTGELFF
TRBV15	TRBJ1-5	CATSRDPGIGQPQHF
TRBV6-1	TRBJ1-2	CATAITENYGYTF
TRBV7-9	TRBJ1-1	CASSSLFAEAFF
TRBV2	TRBJ2-3	CASSEARRGRGTDTQYF
TRBV20-1	TRBJ1-2	CSARDPNGYTF
TRBV5-6	TRBJ1-2	CASSLPQGNYGYTF
TRBV23-1	TRBJ1-2	CASSLDRGHNYGYTF
TRBV28	TRBJ1-2	CASSFPPTGNYGYTF
TRBV5-1	TRBJ2-2	CASSLETSGVFTGELFF
TRBV25-1	TRBJ2-7	CASLRPGHPSSYEQYF
TRBV30	TRBJ1-2	CALQYTGGNGYTF
TRBV27	TRBJ2-7	CASSPRGFGYEQYF
TRBV6-6	TRBJ1-4	CASSYSAQVEKLFF
TRBV7-2	TRBJ2-7	CASTTRGGSSYEQYF
TRBV7-2	TRBJ2-7	CASSLVRGTYEQYF
TRBV5-4	TRBJ2-7	CASSPVGAYEQYF
TRBV15	TRBJ2-1	CATSWAGEQFF
TRBV2	TRBJ1-2	CASSDGSIRDYTF
TRBV18	TRBJ1-5	CASSPDNQPQHF
TRBV6-5	TRBJ1-2	CASSDTGYGYTF
TRBV30	TRBJ2-2	CAPWQDRGRTNTGELFF
TRBV9	TRBJ2-5	CASSVVGGGAETQYF
TRBV28	TRBJ1-1	CASSLDTNTEAFF
TRBV6-5	TRBJ2-7	CASSNLVEQYF
TRBV5-1	TRBJ1-2	CASSPPRTGYGYTF
TRBV7-9	TRBJ1-4	CASSGLAGRRATNEKLFF
TRBV13	TRBJ2-1	CASSPSVGNEQFF
TRBV10-3	TRBJ1-1	CAITLGQGIIGTEAFF
TRBV19	TRBJ2-2	CASSAQGANGELFF
TRBV10-3	TRBJ1-6	CAISERQGNSPLHF
TRBV7-8	TRBJ2-5	CASSLGGEETQYF
TRBV27	TRBJ1-1	CASSLTDRLNTEAFF
TRBV6-1	TRBJ1-1	CASSEGGGFGAFF
TRBV6-5	TRBJ2-1	CASSYSTGYYNEQFF
TRBV27	TRBJ2-7	CASSPRTAPYEQYF
TRBV2	TRBJ2-1	CASRPDRDQQFF
TRBV30	TRBJ1-5	CAWSGTGGKQPQHF
TRBV2	TRBJ1-2	CASSPEQGAQSGYTF